The 6 T cell receptor beta chains in this list originate from one sample, sequenced in a study of T cells in Graves' hyperthyroidism and ophthalmopathy. Researchers took RNA transcripts and amplified the TCR beta CDR3 regions from them. The HTBI primer set drove a first-round RT-PCR of the TCR CDR3. TCRdb itself ran the multiplex PCR reads through MiXCR, one entry per CDR3 protein. The sample includes almost 600,000 distinct CDR3 sequences, under 60% of them seen just once. The sequenced material came from peripheral blood or thyroid tissue (not recorded which). These receptors were taken from a woman under 30 with Graves' hyperthyroidism.

This clonotype occurred many times. The chain links TRBV7-9 to TRBJ1-2, with D possibly matching TRBD1 (5 bases). This CDR3 region has 14 residues. In germline, CDR1 is SEHNR, CDR2 FQNEAQ (reference sequence). V was shortened by 3 bases and J by 6 bases, with 14 bases between the two germline ends. The CDR3 region has the DNA TGTGCCAGCAGCTTTCCCGGGACTCAAAATGGCTACACCTTC. It specifies CASSFPGTQNGYTF.

Many counts were recorded for this clonotype. V gene TRBV6-1 combines with J gene TRBJ1-2, with D possibly TRBD1 on 5 matching bases. Deletions cut 3 bases from V and 8 bases from J, with 13 bases between. The CDR3 has 13 residues. Germline lookup yields CDR1 MNHNS and CDR2 SASEGT. The CDR3 sequence: CASSEVGAGGYTF. The CDR3 DNA is TGTGCCAGCAGTGAGGTTGGGGCAGGAGGCTACACCTTC.

This chain uses TRBV7-3 with TRBJ2-1; 15 bases are a match to TRBD2. The V and J ends lost 4 bases and 7 bases, in that order; junction bases with no gene match: 2. This CDR3 spans 15 amino acids. Germline V gene sequence: CDR1 SGHTA, CDR2 FQGTGA. The CDR3 DNA follows: TGTGCCAGCAGCTCTGGACTAGCGGGAGGGAATGAGCAGTTCTTC. Protein product: CASSSGLAGGNEQFF.

Points on this clonotype: A read error may be the cause here, since a much bigger clone is one base away. The V gene is TRBV5-4, the J gene TRBJ1-2; the D is unclear. CDR1 and CDR2 (germline): SGHNT, YYREEE (reference sequence). The CDR3 length is 16 residues. V was cut by 1 base and J by 4 bases, with 17 bases left in between. DNA of the CDR3: TGTGCCAGCAGCTTGTTTGACGCGAGCAGGCGCTATGGCTACACCTTC. It translates to CASSLFDASRRYGYTF.

This clonotype was found many times. The genes are TRBV29-1 and TRBJ2-7; TRBD2 matches 7 bases. In germline, CDR1 is SQVTM, CDR2 ANQGSEA. The CDR3 loop spans 12 amino acids. The CDR3 coding sequence is TGCCTCCCCCCTGCGGGAGAGGACGAGCAGTACTTC. Amino acid sequence: CLPPAGEDEQYF.

This clonotype was seen at least ten times. This chain connects TRBV5-8 to TRBJ1-5; D might be TRBD1 (5 bases). The CDR3 is 14 amino acids. Trimming took 1 base from V and 3 from J, leaving 8 bases between them. CDR1 and CDR2 from the germline V gene are SGHTS and YDEGEE. The CDR3 DNA follows: TGTGCCAGCAGCTTGACCAGGGCCAATCAGCCCCAGCATTTT. This gives the protein CASSLTRANQPQHF.